The sequence of this T cell receptor (beta chain) was determined in a study of blood T cell repertoires in COVID-19. Authors' data handling: Amplification from reference gene primers served as the basis for estimated nucleated cell counts. Repertoires were generated with immunoSEQ multiplex PCR, while TCRdb's copy carries only in-frame clones and drops some. For V, J and clone size, that table is used; D and trimming come from the DNA. The sample shows 70,000 to 100,000 clones, around 90% of them seen only once. The CDR3 loop spans 14 amino acids. The V gene end was trimmed by 5 bases and the J gene end by 6 bases; junction bases not matched to a gene: 7. Germline-derived CDR1 and CDR2 are SGHVS and FNYEAQ.

This TCR came from an elderly woman with active COVID-19. Sequencing was carried out using peripheral blood. This rearrangement joins TRBV7-6 to TRBJ1-5, with 7 bases fitting TRBD1. CDR3 coding DNA: TGTGCCAGCAGCCCGACAGGGAACAGTCAGCCCCAGCATTTT. It codes for CASSPTGNSQPQHF.